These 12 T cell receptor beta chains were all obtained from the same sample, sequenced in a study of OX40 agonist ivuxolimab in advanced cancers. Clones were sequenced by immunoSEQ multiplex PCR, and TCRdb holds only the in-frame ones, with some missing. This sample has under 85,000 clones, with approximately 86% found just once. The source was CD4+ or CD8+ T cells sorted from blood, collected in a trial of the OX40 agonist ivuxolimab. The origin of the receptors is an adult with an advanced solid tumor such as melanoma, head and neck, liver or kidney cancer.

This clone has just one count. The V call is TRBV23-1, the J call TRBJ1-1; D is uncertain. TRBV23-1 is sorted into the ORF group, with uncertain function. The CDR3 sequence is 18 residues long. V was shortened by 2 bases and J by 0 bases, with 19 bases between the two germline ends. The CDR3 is CASSQRRLFLGLNTEAFF. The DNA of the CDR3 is TGCGCCAGCAGTCAAAGGCGTCTCTTCCTGGGGTTGAACACTGAAGCTTTCTTT.

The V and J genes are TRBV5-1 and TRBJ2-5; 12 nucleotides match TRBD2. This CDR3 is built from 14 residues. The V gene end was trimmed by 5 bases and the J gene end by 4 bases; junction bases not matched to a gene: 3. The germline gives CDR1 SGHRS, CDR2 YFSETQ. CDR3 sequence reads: CASRWGLAGETQYF. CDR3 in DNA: TGCGCCAGCAGGTGGGGACTAGCGGGAGAGACCCAGTACTTC.

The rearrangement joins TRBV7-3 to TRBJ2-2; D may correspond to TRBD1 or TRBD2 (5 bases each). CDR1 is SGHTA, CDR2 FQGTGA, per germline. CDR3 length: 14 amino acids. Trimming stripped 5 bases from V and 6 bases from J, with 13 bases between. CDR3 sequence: CASSASLGAGELFF. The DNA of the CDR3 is TGTGCCAGCAGCGCGTCACTAGGGGCCGGGGAGCTGTTTTTT.

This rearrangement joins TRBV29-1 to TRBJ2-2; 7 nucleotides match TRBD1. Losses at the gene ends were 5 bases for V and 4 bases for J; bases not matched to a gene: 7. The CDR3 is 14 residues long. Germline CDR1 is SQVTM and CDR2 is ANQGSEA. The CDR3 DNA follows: TGCAGCGTTTCGCCGACAGGGTTCACCGGGGAGCTGTTTTTT. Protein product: CSVSPTGFTGELFF.

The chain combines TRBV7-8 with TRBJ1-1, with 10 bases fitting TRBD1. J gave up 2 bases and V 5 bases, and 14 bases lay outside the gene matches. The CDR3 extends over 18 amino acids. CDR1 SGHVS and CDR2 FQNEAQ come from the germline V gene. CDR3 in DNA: TGTGCCAGCAGCCTGTCCGCCGGGACAGGGGTCTTCAACACTGAAGCTTTCTTT. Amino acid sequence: CASSLSAGTGVFNTEAFF.

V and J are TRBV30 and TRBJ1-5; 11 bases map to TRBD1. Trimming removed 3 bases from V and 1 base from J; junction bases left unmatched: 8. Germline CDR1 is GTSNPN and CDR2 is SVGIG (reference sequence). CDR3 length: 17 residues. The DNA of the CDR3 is TGTGCCTGGAGCCCTCGGGACAGGGGGATAAGCAATCAGCCCCAGCATTTT. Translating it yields CAWSPRDRGISNQPQHF.

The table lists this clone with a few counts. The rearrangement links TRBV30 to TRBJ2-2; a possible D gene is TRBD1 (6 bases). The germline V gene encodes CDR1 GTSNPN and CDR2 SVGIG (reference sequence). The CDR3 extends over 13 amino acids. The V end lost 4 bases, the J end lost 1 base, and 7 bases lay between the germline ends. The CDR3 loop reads CAWNRENTGELFF. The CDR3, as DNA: TGTGCCTGGAACAGGGAGAACACCGGGGAGCTGTTTTTT.

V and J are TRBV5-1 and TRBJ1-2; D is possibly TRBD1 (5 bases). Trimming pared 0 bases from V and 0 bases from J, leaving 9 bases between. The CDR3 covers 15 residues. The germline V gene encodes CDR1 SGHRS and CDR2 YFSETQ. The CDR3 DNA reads TGCGCCAGCAGCTTGGATTCAGGGACTAACTATGGCTACACCTTC. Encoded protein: CASSLDSGTNYGYTF.

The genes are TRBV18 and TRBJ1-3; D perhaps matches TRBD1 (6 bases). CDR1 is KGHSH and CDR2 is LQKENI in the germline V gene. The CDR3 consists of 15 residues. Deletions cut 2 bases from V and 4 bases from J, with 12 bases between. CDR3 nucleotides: TGTGCCAGCTCACCAGAACAGGGTTACGGAAACACCATATATTTT. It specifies CASSPEQGYGNTIYF.

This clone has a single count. DNA of the CDR3: TGTGCCAGTAGTAGTAATAGCCTTTCCCAGCATTTT. Translated, it gives CASSSNSLSQHF. The chain links TRBV19 to TRBJ1-5; D gene uncertain. V lost 4 bases to trimming and J lost 11 bases, with 12 bases between them. CDR3 length equals 12 residues. Germline V lookup: CDR1 LNHDA, CDR2 SQIVND (reference sequence).

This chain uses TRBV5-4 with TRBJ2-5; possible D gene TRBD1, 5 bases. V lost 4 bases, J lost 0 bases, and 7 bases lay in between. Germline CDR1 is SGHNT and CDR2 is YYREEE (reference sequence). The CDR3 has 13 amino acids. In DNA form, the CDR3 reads TGTGCCAGCAGCCGCAGGGACCAAGAGACCCAGTACTTC. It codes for CASSRRDQETQYF.

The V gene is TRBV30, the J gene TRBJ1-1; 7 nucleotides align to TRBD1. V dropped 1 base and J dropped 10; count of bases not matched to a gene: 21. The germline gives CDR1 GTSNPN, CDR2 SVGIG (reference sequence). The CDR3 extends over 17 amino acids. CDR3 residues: CAWSGKPETGRRGVAFF. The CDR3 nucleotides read TGTGCCTGGAGTGGAAAACCGGAGACAGGGCGTCGTGGGGTAGCTTTCTTT.